This T cell receptor beta chain is from a study of blood T cell repertoires in COVID-19. Those enrolled, adults aged about 18 to 89 years, came from under 25 US areas. The CDR3 contains 14 residues. V was shortened by 0 bases and J by 2 bases, with 8 bases between the two germline ends. The germline gives CDR1 SGHDT, CDR2 YYEEEE. The assay was immunoSEQ multiplex PCR, and TCRdb's table has in-frame clones only and misses some. This table holds hundreds of thousands of clones, around nine tenths found once. The TCR was taken from a woman in her thirties who had recovered from COVID-19. The V call is TRBV5-6, the J call TRBJ1-2; perhaps TRBD1 as D (6 bases). Sequenced: PBMCs or T cells enriched from blood (not recorded which). The CDR3 protein is CASSLDRVNYGYTF. CDR3 coding DNA: TGTGCCAGCAGCTTGGACAGGGTGAACTATGGCTACACCTTC. The whole variable domain, filled in from reference TRBV5-6 and TRBJ1-2, reads DAGVTQSPTHLIKTRGQQVTLRCSPKSGHDTVSWYQQALGQGPQFIFQYYEEEERQRGNFPDRFSGHQFPNYSSELNVNALLLGDSALYLCASSLDRVNYGYTFGSGTRLTVV.